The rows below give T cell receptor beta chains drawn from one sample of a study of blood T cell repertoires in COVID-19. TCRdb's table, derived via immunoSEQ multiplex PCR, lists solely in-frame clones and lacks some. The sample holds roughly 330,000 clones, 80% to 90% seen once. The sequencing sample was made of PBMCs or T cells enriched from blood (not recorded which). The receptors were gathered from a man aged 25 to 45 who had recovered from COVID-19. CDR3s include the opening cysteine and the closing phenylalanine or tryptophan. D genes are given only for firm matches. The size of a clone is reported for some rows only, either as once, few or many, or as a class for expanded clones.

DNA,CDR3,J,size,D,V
TGCGCCAGCAGCTTGGATATCGCAGAAAATAATTCACCCCTCCACTTT,CASSLDIAENNSPLHF,TRBJ1-6,.,.,TRBV5-1
TGTGCCAGCAGGCATGCCACAGGGGGCATTGTAGTCGAGCAGTACTTC,CASRHATGGIVVEQYF,TRBJ2-7,few,TRBD1,TRBV28
TGTGCCAGCAGCGCTGGGGACAGGAGGGGGAATGAAAAACTGTTTTTT,CASSAGDRRGNEKLFF,TRBJ1-4,.,TRBD1,TRBV9
TGTGCCAGCAGGGGGGACAGCCTTAATGAAAAACTGTTTTTT,CASRGDSLNEKLFF,TRBJ1-4,.,TRBD1,TRBV2
TGCAGTGCTAGAGAGGGGAGCGGCTACACCTTC,CSAREGSGYTF,TRBJ1-2,.,.,TRBV20-1
TGTGCCAGCAGGCCGATCGGGACAGACAAAACTAATGAAAAACTGTTTTTT,CASRPIGTDKTNEKLFF,TRBJ1-4,.,TRBD1,TRBV28
TGCGCCAGCAGCCACCCATCAGGGGACAGTTCCCATCAAGAGACCCAGTACTTC,CASSHPSGDSSHQETQYF,TRBJ2-5,.,TRBD1,TRBV4-1
TGTGCCATCAGTGGACAGGGGACCGGGGAGCTGTTTTTT,CAISGQGTGELFF,TRBJ2-2,.,TRBD1,TRBV10-3
TGTGCCAGCGGACAGGGGCCCTCATCCGAGCAGTACTTC,CASGQGPSSEQYF,TRBJ2-7,.,TRBD1,TRBV5-4
TGTGCCAGCAGGGATGGACAGGGCAGCAATCAGCCCCAGCATTTT,CASRDGQGSNQPQHF,TRBJ1-5,.,TRBD1,TRBV2
TGTGCCAGCTCAGAGGGACAGGGGGTGATCTATGGCTACACCTTC,CASSEGQGVIYGYTF,TRBJ1-2,.,TRBD1,TRBV18
TGTGCCAGCAGCCTCACAGGGGAGTGGGGTGAAAAACTGTTTTTT,CASSLTGEWGEKLFF,TRBJ1-4,.,TRBD1,TRBV14
TGTGCCAGCAGCAGGGGGCTCAATCAGCCCCAGCATTTT,CASSRGLNQPQHF,TRBJ1-5,.,TRBD1,TRBV7-3
TGTGCCAGCAGCCCGGACACGTACGAGCAGTACTTC,CASSPDTYEQYF,TRBJ2-7,.,.,TRBV7-9
TGTGCCAGCACCCCCCCTGCCCATGGGGGGAACTATGGCTACACCTTC,CASTPPAHGGNYGYTF,TRBJ1-2,few,.,TRBV7-9
TGTGCCAGCAGCGGTACAGGGGGTCCCAGGTATGGCTACACCTTC,CASSGTGGPRYGYTF,TRBJ1-2,.,TRBD1,TRBV13
TGTGCCAGCAGTGCCCTGCAGCGGGTTGGTTCCTACGAGCAGTACTTC,CASSALQRVGSYEQYF,TRBJ2-7,.,.,TRBV6-2/TRBV6-3
TGTGCCAGCAGCTTTGCGGGACGGAGCACAGATACGCAGTATTTT,CASSFAGRSTDTQYF,TRBJ2-3,.,.,TRBV5-6
TGTGCCAGCCAAGTGGGAGGCTATGGCTACACCTTC,CASQVGGYGYTF,TRBJ1-2,.,.,TRBV28
TGCGCCAGCAGCTTGGAAGGGGTTACTAGCGGGGGAAGAGGCTACGAGCAGTACTTC,CASSLEGVTSGGRGYEQYF,TRBJ2-7,.,TRBD2,TRBV5-1
TGTGCCAGCAGCTTGCCAGATACCTATGGCTACACCTTC,CASSLPDTYGYTF,TRBJ1-2,.,.,TRBV5-4